The clone carrying this TCR beta chain is a singleton in its sample. Sequencing used immunoSEQ multiplex PCR; TCRdb keeps in-frame clones, though not all of them. The top ten clones hold less than 2.5% of a sample with roughly 290,000 clones, around 85% of them seen once. These data originate in a study of blood T cell repertoires in COVID-19. The sequence was obtained from a woman in her thirties who had recovered from COVID-19. The sample comprised peripheral blood.

In nucleotides, the CDR3 is TGTGCCAGTAGTACCCCAGGACAGGGGCCTTTTGCAACTAATGAAAAACTGTTTTTT. It translates to CASSTPGQGPFATNEKLFF. The chain joins TRBV19 to TRBJ1-4, with 9 bases identical to TRBD1. CDR1 LNHDA and CDR2 SQIVND come from the germline V gene (reference sequence). The CDR3 length is 19 residues. V trimming: 4 bases; J trimming: 0 bases; junction bases outside the gene matches: 12. Complete variable domain (other parts from reference TRBV19 and TRBJ1-4): DGGITQSPKYLFRKEGQNVTLSCEQNLNHDAMYWYRQDPGQGLRLIYYSQIVNDFQKGDIAEGYSVSREKKESFPLTVTSAQKNPTAFYLCASSTPGQGPFATNEKLFFGSGTQLSVL.